This TCR beta chain came from a study of T-cell memory formation after mild COVID-19. About the research overall: The study found TCR clusters largely donor specific.

This clonotype has ten or more counts. TCRdb processed the 5' RACE reads anew with MiXCR; each CDR3 protein has one entry. The profile shows a few hundred thousand distinct CDR3 sequences, 20% to 25% of them singletons. The receptor's source is an adult woman who had mild COVID-19 (a few samples of this study predate the infection). Cell type and time point are not known. Sequences were obtained from PBMCs or a T cell subset sorted from them (not recorded which).

The chain's CDR3 is CASSATGGGRARGTDTQYF. Written as DNA, the CDR3 is TGTGCCAGCAGCGCCACCGGAGGGGGCAGGGCTAGGGGCACAGATACGCAGTATTTT. This chain joins TRBV9 and TRBJ2-3; maybe TRBD1 (7 bases). Per the germline V gene, CDR1 is SGDLS and CDR2 is YYNGEE. The ends were cut back, 3 bases at V and 1 base at J, with 24 bases in the middle. The CDR3 has 19 amino acids.